One sample yielded the 5 T cell receptor beta chains listed below, sequenced in a study of T cells in Graves' hyperthyroidism and ophthalmopathy. RNA transcripts yielded amplified TCR beta CDR3 regions. First-round RT-PCR with HTBI primers amplified the TCR CDR3 region. TCRdb re-derived calls from the multiplex PCR reads in MiXCR, one entry per CDR3 protein. This sample has about 340,000 distinct CDR3 sequences; over 15% occur once, and the top ten carry roughly 49%. Sequenced sample: blood. The source of these receptors is a woman aged 45-65 years with Graves' hyperthyroidism.

This clonotype was detected a few times. This rearrangement joins TRBV10-3 to TRBJ1-1; weak D call: TRBD1 (5 bases). The germline V gene encodes CDR1 ENHRY and CDR2 SYGVKD. V lost 3 bases, J lost 3 bases, and 8 bases lay in between. The CDR3 has 13 amino acids. CDR3 protein: CAISDGQDTEAFF. For the CDR3, the DNA is TGTGCCATCAGTGATGGACAAGACACTGAAGCTTTCTTT.

The chain employs TRBV7-9 and TRBJ2-2, with 10 positions matching TRBD1. This CDR3 region has 17 residues. Germline CDR1 and CDR2: SEHNR and FQNEAQ (reference sequence). V gave up 2 bases and J gave up 4 bases; unmatched junction bases: 7. The CDR3 reads CASSLRSGTGVTGELFF. The CDR3, as DNA: TGTGCCAGCAGCTTACGGTCCGGGACAGGGGTCACCGGGGAGCTGTTTTTT.

In this sample, this clonotype turned up many times. The CDR3 coding sequence is TGTGCCAGCAGGCCCGGGACAGGGAGAGGCTCCAATGAGCAGTTCTTC. It specifies CASRPGTGRGSNEQFF. J is TRBJ2-1 and V is TRBV2, with 9 bases fitting TRBD1. V lost 6 bases and J lost 6; bases outside the gene matches: 12. This CDR3 is 16 amino acids long. Germline assignment: CDR1 SNHLY and CDR2 FYNNEI.

This rearrangement joins TRBV7-9 to TRBJ2-3, with 7 bases lining up with TRBD2. The V segment lost 8 bases and the J segment 0 bases; nucleotides outside the gene matches: 8. The germline V gene has CDR1 SEHNR and CDR2 FQNEAQ (reference sequence). The CDR3 has 15 amino acids. The DNA for the CDR3 is TGTGCCAGCGGGGTGTCCGGGGGGAGCACAGATACGCAGTATTTT. Its translation is CASGVSGGSTDTQYF.

This clonotype has just a few counts. The V and J genes are TRBV11-2 and TRBJ2-1, with unresolved D. With 1 base removed from V and 4 bases from J, the gap between germline ends came to 11 bases. The CDR3 covers 15 residues. In germline, CDR1 is SGHAT, CDR2 FQNNGV. In DNA, the CDR3 is TGTGCCAGCAGCTTAGTATGGGGTTCATACAATGAGCAGTTCTTC. It translates to CASSLVWGSYNEQFF.